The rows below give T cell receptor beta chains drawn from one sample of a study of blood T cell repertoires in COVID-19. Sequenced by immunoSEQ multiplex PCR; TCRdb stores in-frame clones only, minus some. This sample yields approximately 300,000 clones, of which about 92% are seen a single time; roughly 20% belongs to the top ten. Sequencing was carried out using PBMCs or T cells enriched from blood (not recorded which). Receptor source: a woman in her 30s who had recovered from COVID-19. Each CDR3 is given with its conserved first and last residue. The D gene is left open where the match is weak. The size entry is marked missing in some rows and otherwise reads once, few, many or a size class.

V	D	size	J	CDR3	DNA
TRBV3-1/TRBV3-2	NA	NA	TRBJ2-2	CASTQFLREIDTGELFF	TGTGCCAGCACCCAATTCCTCCGGGAGATCGACACCGGGGAGCTGTTTTTT
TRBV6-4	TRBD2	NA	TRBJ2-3	CATSEAGGTDTQYF	TGTGCCACCTCCGAGGCGGGAGGCACAGATACGCAGTATTTT
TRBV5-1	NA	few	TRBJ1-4	CASSLDGDRRRTNEKLFF	TGCGCCAGCAGCTTGGATGGAGACCGCAGACGGACTAATGAAAAACTGTTTTTT
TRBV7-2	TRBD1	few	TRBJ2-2	CASSEWDRAGELFF	TGTGCCAGCAGCGAGTGGGACAGGGCCGGGGAGCTGTTTTTT
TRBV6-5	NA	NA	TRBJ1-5	CATSPGGGEQPQHF	TGTGCCACGTCCCCGGGAGGGGGTGAGCAGCCCCAGCATTTT
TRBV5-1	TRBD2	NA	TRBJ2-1	CASSTTSGIYNEQFF	TGCGCCAGCAGCACTACTAGCGGGATCTACAATGAGCAGTTCTTC
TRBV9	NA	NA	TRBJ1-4	CASSVGLQGAKLFF	TGTGCCAGCAGCGTCGGTCTACAGGGTGCAAAACTGTTTTTT
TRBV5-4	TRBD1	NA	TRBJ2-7	CASSNRDRGPEQYF	TGTGCCAGCAGCAACCGGGACAGGGGGCCCGAGCAGTACTTC
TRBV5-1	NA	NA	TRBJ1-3	CASSAGSSGNTIYF	TGCGCCAGCAGTGCGGGCAGCTCTGGAAACACCATATATTTT
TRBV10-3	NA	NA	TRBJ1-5	CAISEPPGAQHF	TGTGCCATCAGTGAGCCCCCCGGGGCCCAGCATTTT
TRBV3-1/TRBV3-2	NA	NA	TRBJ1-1	CASSLEGSNTEAFF	TGTGCCAGCAGCCTCGAGGGATCGAACACTGAAGCTTTCTTT
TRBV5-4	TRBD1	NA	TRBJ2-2	CASSPRTGGALGELFF	TGTGCCAGCAGCCCTCGGACAGGGGGCGCGCTGGGGGAGCTGTTTTTT
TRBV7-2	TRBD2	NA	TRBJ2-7	CASSPSGGPYEQYF	TGTGCCAGCAGCCCCTCGGGGGGACCCTACGAGCAGTACTTC
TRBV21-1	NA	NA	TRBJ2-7	CASSKRGDRGGNEQYF	TGTGCCAGCAGCAAAAGGGGAGACAGGGGCGGTAACGAGCAGTACTTC
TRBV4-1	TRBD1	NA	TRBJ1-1	CASSPTQGARTNTEAFF	TGCGCCAGCAGCCCAACACAGGGGGCTAGGACGAACACTGAAGCTTTCTTT
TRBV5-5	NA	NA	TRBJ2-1	CASSLDPPGGQFF	TGTGCCAGCAGCTTGGATCCCCCCGGTGGGCAGTTCTTC
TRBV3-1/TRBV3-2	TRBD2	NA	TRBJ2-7	CASSQDHGGSTYEQYF	TGTGCCAGCAGCCAAGATCATGGCGGGAGTACCTACGAGCAGTACTTC
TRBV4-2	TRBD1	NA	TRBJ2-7	CASSQEGPGQGPIWQYF	TGTGCCAGCAGCCAAGAAGGGCCGGGACAGGGTCCTATTTGGCAGTACTTC
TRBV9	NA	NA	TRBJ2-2	CASSADRENTGELFF	TGTGCCAGCAGCGCGGACAGAGAGAACACCGGGGAGCTGTTTTTT
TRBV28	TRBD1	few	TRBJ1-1	CASSATGVMNTEAFF	TGTGCCAGCAGCGCGACAGGGGTCATGAACACTGAAGCTTTCTTT
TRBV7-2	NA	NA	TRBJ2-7	CASSNAGYEQYF	TGTGCCAGCAGCAACGCCGGGTACGAGCAGTACTTC
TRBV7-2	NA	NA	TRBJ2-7	CASSLAAIQGPEQYF	TGTGCCAGCAGCTTAGCGGCAATACAGGGCCCCGAGCAGTACTTC
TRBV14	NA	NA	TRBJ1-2	CASSPGNYGYTF	TGTGCCAGCAGCCCCGGGAACTATGGCTACACCTTC
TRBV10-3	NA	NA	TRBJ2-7	CAASREPYEQYF	TGTGCCGCTTCGAGGGAACCCTACGAGCAGTACTTC
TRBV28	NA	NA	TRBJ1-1	CASSLPPGRANTEAFF	TGTGCCAGCAGTTTGCCCCCCGGCAGGGCGAACACTGAAGCTTTCTTT
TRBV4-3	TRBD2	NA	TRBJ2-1	CASSQQGLAANEQFF	TGCGCCAGCAGCCAGCAGGGACTAGCGGCAAATGAGCAGTTCTTC
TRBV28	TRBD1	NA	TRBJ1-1	CASSSGTGGTEAFF	TGTGCCAGCAGCTCCGGGACAGGGGGCACTGAAGCTTTCTTT
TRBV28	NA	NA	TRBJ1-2	CASTLYPPGRGGYGYTF	TGTGCCAGCACCCTTTATCCCCCAGGGCGAGGTGGCTATGGCTACACCTTC
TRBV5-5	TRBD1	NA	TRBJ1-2	CASSPYGTGDGYTF	TGTGCCAGCAGCCCATACGGGACAGGGGATGGCTACACCTTC
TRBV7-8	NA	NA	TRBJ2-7	CASSLLEIEQYF	TGTGCCAGCAGCCTTCTAGAGATCGAGCAGTACTTC
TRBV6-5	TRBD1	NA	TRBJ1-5	CASSRTGLNQPQHF	TGTGCCAGCAGCCGGACAGGGTTGAATCAGCCCCAGCATTTT
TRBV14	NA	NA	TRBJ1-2	CASSQGPSYGYTF	TGTGCCAGCAGCCAGGGGCCCTCCTATGGCTACACCTTC
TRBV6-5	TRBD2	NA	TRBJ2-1	CASSDSSGSNEQFF	TGTGCCAGCAGTGACTCTAGCGGGAGCAATGAGCAGTTCTTC
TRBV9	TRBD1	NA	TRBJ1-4	CASSVGTGGEKLFF	TGTGCCAGCAGCGTGGGGACAGGGGGGGAAAAACTGTTTTTT
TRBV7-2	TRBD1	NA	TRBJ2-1	CASSLFGDRDEQFF	TGTGCCAGCAGCTTATTTGGCGACAGGGATGAGCAGTTCTTC
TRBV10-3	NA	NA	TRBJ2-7	CAIWTEKTYEQYF	TGTGCCATCTGGACAGAGAAAACCTACGAGCAGTACTTC
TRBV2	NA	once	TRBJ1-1	CASSQRTAATEAFF	TGTGCCAGCAGCCAGAGGACAGCGGCAACTGAAGCTTTCTTT
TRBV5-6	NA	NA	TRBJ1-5	CASSQHRSNQPQHF	TGTGCCAGCAGCCAACACCGTAGCAATCAGCCCCAGCATTTT
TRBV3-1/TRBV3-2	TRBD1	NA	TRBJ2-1	CASSLQGQSREQFF	TGTGCCAGCAGCCTCCAGGGACAGTCCCGCGAGCAGTTCTTC
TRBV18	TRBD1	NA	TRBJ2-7	CASSPDRASLYEQYF	TGTGCCAGCTCTCCTGACAGGGCCTCCCTCTACGAGCAGTACTTC
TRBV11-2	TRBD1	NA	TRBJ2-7	CASSRQGGVDEQYF	TGTGCCAGCAGCCGACAGGGCGGCGTTGACGAGCAGTACTTC